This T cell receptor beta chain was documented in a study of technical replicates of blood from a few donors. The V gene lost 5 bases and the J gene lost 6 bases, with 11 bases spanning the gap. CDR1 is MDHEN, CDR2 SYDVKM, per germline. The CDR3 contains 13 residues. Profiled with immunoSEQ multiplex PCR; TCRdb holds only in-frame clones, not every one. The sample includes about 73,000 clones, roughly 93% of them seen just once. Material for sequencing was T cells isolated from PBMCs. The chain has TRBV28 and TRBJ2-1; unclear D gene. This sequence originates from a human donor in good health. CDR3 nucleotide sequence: TGTGCCAGCAGTATCCGACTTTCCAATGAGCAGTTCTTC. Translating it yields CASSIRLSNEQFF. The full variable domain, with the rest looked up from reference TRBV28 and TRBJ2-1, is DVKVTQSSRYLVKRTGEKVFLECVQDMDHENMFWYRQDPGLGLRLIYFSYDVKMKEKGDIPEGYSVSREKKERFSLILESASTNQTSMYLCASSIRLSNEQFFGPGTRLTVL.